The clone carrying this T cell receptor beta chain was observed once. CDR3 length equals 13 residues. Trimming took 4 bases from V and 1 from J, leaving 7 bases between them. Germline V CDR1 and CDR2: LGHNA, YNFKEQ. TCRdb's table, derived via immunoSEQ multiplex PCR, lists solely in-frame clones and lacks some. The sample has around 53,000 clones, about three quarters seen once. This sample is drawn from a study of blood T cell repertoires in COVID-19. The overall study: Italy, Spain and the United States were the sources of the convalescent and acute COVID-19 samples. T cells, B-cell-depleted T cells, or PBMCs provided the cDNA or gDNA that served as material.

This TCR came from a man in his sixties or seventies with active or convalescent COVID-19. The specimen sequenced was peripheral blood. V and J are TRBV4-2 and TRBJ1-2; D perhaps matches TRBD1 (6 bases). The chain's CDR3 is CASSPDSNYGYTF. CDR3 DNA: TGTGCCAGCAGCCCGGACAGTAACTATGGCTACACCTTC.